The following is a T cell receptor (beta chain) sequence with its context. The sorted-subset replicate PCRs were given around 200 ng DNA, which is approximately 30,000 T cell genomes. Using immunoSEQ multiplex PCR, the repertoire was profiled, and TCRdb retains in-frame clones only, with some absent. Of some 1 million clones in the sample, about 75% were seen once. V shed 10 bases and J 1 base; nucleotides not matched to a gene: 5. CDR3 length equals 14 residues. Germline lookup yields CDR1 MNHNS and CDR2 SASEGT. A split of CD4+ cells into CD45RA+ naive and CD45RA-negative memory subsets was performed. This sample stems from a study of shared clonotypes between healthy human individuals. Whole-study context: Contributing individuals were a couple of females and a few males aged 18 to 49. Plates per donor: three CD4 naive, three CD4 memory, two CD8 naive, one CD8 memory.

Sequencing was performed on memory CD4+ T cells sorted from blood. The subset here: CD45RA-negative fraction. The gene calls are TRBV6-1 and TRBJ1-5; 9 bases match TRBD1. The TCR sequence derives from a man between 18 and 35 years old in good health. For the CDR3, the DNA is TGTGCCATCCTGACAGGGGGGAGCAATCAGCCCCAGCATTTT. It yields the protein CAILTGGSNQPQHF.